This T cell receptor (beta chain) came from a study of radiation and T cells in renal cell carcinoma. The germline V and J ends were trimmed by 2 bases and 3 bases, with 9 bases remaining between them. The length of the CDR3 is 14 residues. This clone was seen a few times. As to time point: baseline pretreatment blood. Treatment in this sample: 15 Gy SBRT to primary tumor, nephrectomy 4 weeks later. Some clones are missing from TCRdb's copy, which holds only in-frame ones; the method was immunoSEQ multiplex PCR. This sample has some 120,000 clones, with about four fifths found just once. This chain uses TRBV5-3 with TRBJ1-5; D uncertain. TRBV5-3 is sorted into the ORF group, with uncertain function. This clonotype was sampled from a woman aged 55-69 years with renal cell carcinoma. The input for sequencing was blood, taken from a patient whose treatment included radiotherapy and nephrectomy. The CDR3: CARSFFHPNQPQHF. In DNA form, the CDR3 reads TGTGCCAGAAGCTTTTTCCACCCCAATCAGCCCCAGCATTTT.